The T cell receptor beta chain described here comes from a study of TIL therapy for anti-PD-1-resistant metastatic lung cancer. Study overall: Tumor harvest preceded PD-1/PD-L1 blockade, followed by nivolumab treatment. Median tumor PD-L1 proportion score was roughly 5.5%.

The time point is: pre-treatment sample, taken before nivolumab and TIL therapy. Enrollment ran from October 2017 to January 2020. The immunoSEQ assay was v3. Each library reached 1.5 million to 2.5 million read pairs, or roughly 5-6.5 million at deep level. Measured with immunoSEQ multiplex PCR; TCRdb has only the in-frame clones, and not every one. The repertoire consists of about 46,000 clones, with 70% to 90% occurring once and the leading ten covering 5%. Between the trimmed V and J ends, which lost 3 bases and 9 bases, there was a span of 14 bases. The CDR3 extends over 13 amino acids. The germline V gene encodes CDR1 SGHAT and CDR2 FQNNGV.

The chain joins TRBV11-2 to TRBJ1-2; TRBD1 is a possible D gene (5 bases). This specimen was blood, taken at baseline. The receptor comes from a person aged 25-85 years with non-small cell lung cancer. The CDR3 spells CASSLLGGSSYTF. The CDR3 region has the DNA TGTGCCAGCAGCTTGTTGGGGGGGTCTAGCTACACCTTC.